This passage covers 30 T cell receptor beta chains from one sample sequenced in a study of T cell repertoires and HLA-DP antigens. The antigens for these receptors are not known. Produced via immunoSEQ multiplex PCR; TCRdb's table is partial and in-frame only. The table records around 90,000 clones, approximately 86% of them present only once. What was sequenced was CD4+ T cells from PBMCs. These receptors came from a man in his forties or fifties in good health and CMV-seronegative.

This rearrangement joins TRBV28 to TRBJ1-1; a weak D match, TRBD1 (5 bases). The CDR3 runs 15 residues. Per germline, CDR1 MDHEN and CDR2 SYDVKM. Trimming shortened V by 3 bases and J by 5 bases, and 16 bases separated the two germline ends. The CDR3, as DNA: TGTGCCAGCAGTTTTAGGGGAATGGGAAAAACTGAAGCTTTCTTT. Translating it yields CASSFRGMGKTEAFF.

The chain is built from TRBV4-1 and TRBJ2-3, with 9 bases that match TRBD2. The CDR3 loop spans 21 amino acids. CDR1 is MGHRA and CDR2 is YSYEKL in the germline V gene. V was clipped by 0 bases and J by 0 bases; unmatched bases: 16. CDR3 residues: CASSQDPLLAGGTSSTDTQYF. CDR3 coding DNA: TGCGCCAGCAGCCAAGATCCCTTACTAGCGGGCGGCACATCTAGCACAGATACGCAGTATTTT.

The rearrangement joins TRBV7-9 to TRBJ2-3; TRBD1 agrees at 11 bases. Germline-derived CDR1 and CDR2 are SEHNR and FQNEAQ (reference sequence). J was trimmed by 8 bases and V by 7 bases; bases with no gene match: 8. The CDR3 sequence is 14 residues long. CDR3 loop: CASTIGDRGGTQYF. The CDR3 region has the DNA TGTGCCAGCACCATTGGGGACAGGGGGGGTACGCAGTATTTT.

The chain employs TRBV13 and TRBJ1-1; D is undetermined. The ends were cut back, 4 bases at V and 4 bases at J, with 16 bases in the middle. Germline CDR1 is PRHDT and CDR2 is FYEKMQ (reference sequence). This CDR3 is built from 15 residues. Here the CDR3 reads CASSSSFVGSTEAFF. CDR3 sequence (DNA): TGTGCCAGCAGCTCATCCTTCGTAGGGAGCACTGAAGCTTTCTTT.

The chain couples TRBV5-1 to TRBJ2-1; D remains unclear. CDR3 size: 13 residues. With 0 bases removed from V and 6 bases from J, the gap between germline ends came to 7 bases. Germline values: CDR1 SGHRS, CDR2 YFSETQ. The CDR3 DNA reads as TGCGCCAGCAGCTTGGCTGGACCCAATGAGCAGTTCTTC. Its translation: CASSLAGPNEQFF. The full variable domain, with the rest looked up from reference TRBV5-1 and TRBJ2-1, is KAGVTQTPRYLIKTRGQQVTLSCSPISGHRSVSWYQQTPGQGLQFLFEYFSETQRNKGNFPGRFSGRQFSNSRSEMNVSTLELGDSALYLCASSLAGPNEQFFGPGTRLTVL.

The CDR3 spells CAAGSYEQYF. In nucleotides, the CDR3 is TGTGCGGCCGGCTCCTACGAGCAGTACTTC. The rearrangement uses TRBV28 and TRBJ2-7; D call uncertain. The CDR3 is made up of 10 amino acids. The germline gives CDR1 MDHEN, CDR2 SYDVKM.

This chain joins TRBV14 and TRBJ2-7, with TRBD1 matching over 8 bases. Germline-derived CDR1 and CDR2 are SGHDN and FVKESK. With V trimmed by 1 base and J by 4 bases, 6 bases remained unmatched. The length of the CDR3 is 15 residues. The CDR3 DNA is TGTGCCAGCAGCCAAGGCCGGGACAGGCTTTACGAGCAGTACTTC. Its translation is CASSQGRDRLYEQYF.

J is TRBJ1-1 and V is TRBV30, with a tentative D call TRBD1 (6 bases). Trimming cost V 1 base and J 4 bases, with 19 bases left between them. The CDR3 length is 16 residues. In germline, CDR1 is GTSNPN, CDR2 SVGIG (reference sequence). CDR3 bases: TGTGCCTGGAGTGGCCCCCGACCGGTAGGGGGCACTGAAGCTTTCTTT. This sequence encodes CAWSGPRPVGGTEAFF. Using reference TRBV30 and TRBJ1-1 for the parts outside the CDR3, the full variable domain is SQTIHQWPATLVQPVGSPLSLECTVEGTSNPNLYWYRQAAGRGLQLLFYSVGIGQISSEVPQNLSASRPQDRQFILSSKKLLLSDSGFYLCAWSGPRPVGGTEAFFGQGTRLTVV.

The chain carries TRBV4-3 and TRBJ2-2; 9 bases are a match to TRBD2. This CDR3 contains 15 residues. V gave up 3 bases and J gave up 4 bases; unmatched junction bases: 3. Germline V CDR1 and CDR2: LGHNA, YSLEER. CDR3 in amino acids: CASSHGGRATGELFF. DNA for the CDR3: TGCGCCAGCAGCCACGGCGGGAGGGCCACCGGGGAGCTGTTTTTT.

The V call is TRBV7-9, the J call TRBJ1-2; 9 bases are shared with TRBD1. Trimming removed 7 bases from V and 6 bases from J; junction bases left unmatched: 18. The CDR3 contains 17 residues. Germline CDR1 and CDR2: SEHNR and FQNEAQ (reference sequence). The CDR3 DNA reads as TGTGCCAGCAAGTGGGTGACGGGTGGGGACAGGGAACATGGCTACACCTTC. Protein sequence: CASKWVTGGDREHGYTF.

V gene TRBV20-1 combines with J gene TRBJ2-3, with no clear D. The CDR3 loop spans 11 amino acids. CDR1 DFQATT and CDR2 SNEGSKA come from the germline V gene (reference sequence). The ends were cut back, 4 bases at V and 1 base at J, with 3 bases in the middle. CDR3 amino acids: CSATRTDTQYF. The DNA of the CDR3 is TGCAGTGCTACACGCACAGATACGCAGTATTTT.

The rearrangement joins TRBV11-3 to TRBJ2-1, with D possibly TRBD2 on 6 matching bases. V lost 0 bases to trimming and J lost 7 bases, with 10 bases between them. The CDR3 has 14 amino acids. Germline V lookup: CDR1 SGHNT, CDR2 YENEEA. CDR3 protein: CASSLDGGVNEQFF. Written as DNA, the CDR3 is TGTGCCAGCAGCTTAGATGGAGGGGTGAATGAGCAGTTCTTC.

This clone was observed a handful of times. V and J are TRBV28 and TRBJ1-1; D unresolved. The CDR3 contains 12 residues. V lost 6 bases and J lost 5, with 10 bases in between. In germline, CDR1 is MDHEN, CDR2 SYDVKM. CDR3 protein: CASSQAGTEAFF. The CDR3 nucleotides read TGTGCCAGCAGCCAGGCTGGGACTGAAGCTTTCTTT. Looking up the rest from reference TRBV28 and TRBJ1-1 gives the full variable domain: DVKVTQSSRYLVKRTGEKVFLECVQDMDHENMFWYRQDPGLGLRLIYFSYDVKMKEKGDIPEGYSVSREKKERFSLILESASTNQTSMYLCASSQAGTEAFFGQGTRLTVV.

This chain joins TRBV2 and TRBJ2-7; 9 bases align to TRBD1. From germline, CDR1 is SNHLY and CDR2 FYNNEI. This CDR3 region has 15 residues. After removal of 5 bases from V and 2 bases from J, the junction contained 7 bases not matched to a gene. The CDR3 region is CASSLVGTGTYEQYF. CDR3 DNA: TGTGCCAGCAGTTTGGTCGGGACAGGGACCTACGAGCAGTACTTC.

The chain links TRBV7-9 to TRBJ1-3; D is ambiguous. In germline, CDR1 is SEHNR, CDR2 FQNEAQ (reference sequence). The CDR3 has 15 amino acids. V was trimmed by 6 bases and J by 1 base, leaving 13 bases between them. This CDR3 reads CASRDKQKSGNTIYF. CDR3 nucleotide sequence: TGTGCCAGCAGGGATAAACAGAAATCTGGAAACACCATATATTTT.

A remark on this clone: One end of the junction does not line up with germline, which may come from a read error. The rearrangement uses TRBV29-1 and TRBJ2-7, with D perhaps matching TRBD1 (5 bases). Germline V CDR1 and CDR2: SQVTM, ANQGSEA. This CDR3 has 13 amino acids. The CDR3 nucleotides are TGCAGTGTTGGGGCGGCACGATTCCACGAGCAGTACTTC. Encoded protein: CSVGAARFHEQYF.

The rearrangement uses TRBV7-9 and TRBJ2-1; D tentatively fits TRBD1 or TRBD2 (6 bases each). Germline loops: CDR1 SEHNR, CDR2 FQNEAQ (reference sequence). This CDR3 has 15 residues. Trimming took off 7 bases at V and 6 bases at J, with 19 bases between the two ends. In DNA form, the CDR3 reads TGTGCCAGCACGATCGGGGGCGGAAAAATCAATGAGCAGTTCTTC. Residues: CASTIGGGKINEQFF.

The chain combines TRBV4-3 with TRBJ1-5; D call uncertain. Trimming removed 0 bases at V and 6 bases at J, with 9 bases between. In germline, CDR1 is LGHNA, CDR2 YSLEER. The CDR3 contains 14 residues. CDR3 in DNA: TGCGCCAGCAGCCAAGATGTACGGACTCAGCCCCAGCATTTT. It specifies CASSQDVRTQPQHF.

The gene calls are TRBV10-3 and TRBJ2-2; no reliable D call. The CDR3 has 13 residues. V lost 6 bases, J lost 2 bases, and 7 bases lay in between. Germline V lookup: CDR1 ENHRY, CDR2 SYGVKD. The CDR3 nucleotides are TGTGCCATCAGCTACAGCAACACCGGGGAGCTGTTTTTT. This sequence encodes CAISYSNTGELFF.

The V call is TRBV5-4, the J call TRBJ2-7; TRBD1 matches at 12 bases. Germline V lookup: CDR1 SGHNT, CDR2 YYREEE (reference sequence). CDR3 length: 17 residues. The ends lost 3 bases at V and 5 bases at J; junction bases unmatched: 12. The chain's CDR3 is CASSSKTTRDRGHEQYF. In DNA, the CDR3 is TGTGCCAGCAGCTCCAAAACTACTCGGGACAGGGGGCACGAGCAGTACTTC.

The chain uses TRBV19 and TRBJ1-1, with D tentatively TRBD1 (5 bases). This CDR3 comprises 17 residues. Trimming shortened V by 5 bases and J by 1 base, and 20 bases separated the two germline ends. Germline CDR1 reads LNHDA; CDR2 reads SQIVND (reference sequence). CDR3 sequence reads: CASSPRAGSTTNTEAFF. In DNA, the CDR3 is TGTGCCAGTAGTCCCAGGGCAGGATCAACGACGAACACTGAAGCTTTCTTT. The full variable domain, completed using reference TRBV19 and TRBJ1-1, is DGGITQSPKYLFRKEGQNVTLSCEQNLNHDAMYWYRQDPGQGLRLIYYSQIVNDFQKGDIAEGYSVSREKKESFPLTVTSAQKNPTAFYLCASSPRAGSTTNTEAFFGQGTRLTVV.

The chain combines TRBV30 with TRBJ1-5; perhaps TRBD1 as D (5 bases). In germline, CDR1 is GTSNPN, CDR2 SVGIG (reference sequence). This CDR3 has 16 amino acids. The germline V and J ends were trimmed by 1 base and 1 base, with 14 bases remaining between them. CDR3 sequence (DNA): TGTGCCTGGAGTGCCGAAACAGGTAGGAGCAATCAGCCCCAGCATTTT. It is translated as CAWSAETGRSNQPQHF. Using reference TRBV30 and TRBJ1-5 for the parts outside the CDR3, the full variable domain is SQTIHQWPATLVQPVGSPLSLECTVEGTSNPNLYWYRQAAGRGLQLLFYSVGIGQISSEVPQNLSASRPQDRQFILSSKKLLLSDSGFYLCAWSAETGRSNQPQHFGDGTRLSIL.

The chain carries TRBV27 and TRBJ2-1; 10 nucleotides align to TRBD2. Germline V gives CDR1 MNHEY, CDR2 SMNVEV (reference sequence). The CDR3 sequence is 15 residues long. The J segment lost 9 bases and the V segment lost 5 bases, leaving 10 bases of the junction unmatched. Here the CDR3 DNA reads TGTGCCAGCAGTCTCCTAGCGGGAGATAGGAGTGAGCAGTTCTTC. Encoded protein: CASSLLAGDRSEQFF.

The CDR3 sequence is CASSLVGATNEKLFF. The CDR3 region has the DNA TGTGCCAGCAGCTTGGTGGGCGCAACTAATGAAAAACTGTTTTTT. The chain links TRBV5-6 to TRBJ1-4; D unclear. This CDR3 region has 15 residues. V lost 0 bases to trimming and J lost 0 bases, with 6 bases between them. CDR1 SGHDT and CDR2 YYEEEE come from the germline V gene.

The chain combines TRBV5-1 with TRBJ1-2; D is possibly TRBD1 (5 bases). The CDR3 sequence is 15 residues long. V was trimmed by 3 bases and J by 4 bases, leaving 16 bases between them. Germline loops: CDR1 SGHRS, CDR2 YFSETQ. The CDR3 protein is CASSSDSPHRYGYTF. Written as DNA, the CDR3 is TGCGCCAGCAGCTCAGACAGCCCGCATCGCTATGGCTACACCTTC.

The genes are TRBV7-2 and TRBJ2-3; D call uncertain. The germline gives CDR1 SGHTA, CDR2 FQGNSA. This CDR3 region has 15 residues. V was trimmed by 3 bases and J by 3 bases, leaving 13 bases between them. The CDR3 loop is CASSFDLSRTDTQYF. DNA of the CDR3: TGTGCCAGCAGCTTTGATCTCAGTCGGACAGATACGCAGTATTTT. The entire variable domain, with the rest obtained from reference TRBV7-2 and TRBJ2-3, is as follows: GAGVSQSPSNKVTEKGKDVELRCDPISGHTALYWYRQSLGQGLEFLIYFQGNSAPDKSGLPSDRFSAERTGGSVSTLTIQRTQQEDSAVYLCASSFDLSRTDTQYFGPGTRLTVL.

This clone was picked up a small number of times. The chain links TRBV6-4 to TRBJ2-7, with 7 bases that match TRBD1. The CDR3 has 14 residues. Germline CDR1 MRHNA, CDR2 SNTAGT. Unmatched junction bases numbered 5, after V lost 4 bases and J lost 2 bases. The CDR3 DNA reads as TGTGCCAGCAGTGTGGAGACAGGGCCCTACGAGCAGTACTTC. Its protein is CASSVETGPYEQYF.

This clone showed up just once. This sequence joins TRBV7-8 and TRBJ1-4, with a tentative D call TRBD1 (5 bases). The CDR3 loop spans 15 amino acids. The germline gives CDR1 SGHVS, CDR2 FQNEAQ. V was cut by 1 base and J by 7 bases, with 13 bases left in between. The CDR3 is CASSLDRGMGEKLFF. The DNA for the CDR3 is TGTGCCAGCAGCTTAGATAGGGGAATGGGTGAAAAACTGTTTTTT. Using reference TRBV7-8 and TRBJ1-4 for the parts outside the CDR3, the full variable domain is GAGVSQSPRYKVAKRGQDVALRCDPISGHVSLFWYQQALGQGPEFLTYFQNEAQLDKSGLPSDRFFAERPEGSVSTLKIQRTQQEDSAVYLCASSLDRGMGEKLFFGSGTQLSVL.

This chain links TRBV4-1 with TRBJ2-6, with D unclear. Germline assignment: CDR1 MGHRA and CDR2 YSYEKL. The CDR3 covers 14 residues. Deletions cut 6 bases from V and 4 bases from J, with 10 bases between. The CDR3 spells CASSQQSGANVLTF. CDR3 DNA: TGCGCCAGCAGTCAGCAAAGCGGGGCCAACGTCCTGACTTTC.

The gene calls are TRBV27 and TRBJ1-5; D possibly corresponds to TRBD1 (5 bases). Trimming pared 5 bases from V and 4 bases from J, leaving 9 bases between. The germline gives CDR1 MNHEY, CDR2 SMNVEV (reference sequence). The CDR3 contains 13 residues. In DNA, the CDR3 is TGTGCCAGCAGTACAGACAGAAATCAGCCCCAGCATTTT. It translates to CASSTDRNQPQHF.